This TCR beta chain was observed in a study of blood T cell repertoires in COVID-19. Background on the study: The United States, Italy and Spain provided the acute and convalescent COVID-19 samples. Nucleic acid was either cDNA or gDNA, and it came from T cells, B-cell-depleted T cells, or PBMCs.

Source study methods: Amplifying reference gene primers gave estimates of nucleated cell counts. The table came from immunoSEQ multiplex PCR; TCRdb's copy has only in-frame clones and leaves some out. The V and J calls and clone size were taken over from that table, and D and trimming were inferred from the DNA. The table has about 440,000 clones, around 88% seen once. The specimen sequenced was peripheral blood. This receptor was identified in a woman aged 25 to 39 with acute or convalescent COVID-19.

The DNA for the CDR3 is TGTGCCAGCAATGCAACAAGGAGAGAAACAGATACGCAGTATTTT. It yields the protein CASNATRRETDTQYF. The chain is built from TRBV25-1 and TRBJ2-3; D not resolved. This CDR3 is 15 amino acids long. With 7 bases removed from V and 3 bases from J, the gap between germline ends came to 17 bases. Germline CDR1 is MGHDK and CDR2 is SYGVNS. Drawing the rest from reference TRBV25-1 and TRBJ2-3, the complete variable domain is EADIYQTPRYLVIGTGKKITLECSQTMGHDKMYWYQQDPGMELHLIHYSYGVNSTEKGDLSSESTVSRIRTEHFPLTLESARPSHTSQYLCASNATRRETDTQYFGPGTRLTVL.